The clone carrying this TCR beta chain was seen only once. Assay used: immunoSEQ multiplex PCR; TCRdb lists only in-frame clones, some missing. The table lists some 80,000 clones, roughly 78% of them singletons, with about a third in the top ten. This sample is part of a study of blood T cell repertoires in COVID-19. For the study at large: Material from acute and convalescent COVID-19 was sourced from the United States, Italy and Spain.

Specimen: peripheral blood. The origin of this receptor is a man between 60 and 75 years old with COVID-19, enrolled during active disease.

The CDR3 loop is CASSYGQGPTNEQFF. CDR3 nucleotides: TGTGCCAGCAGTTATGGACAGGGGCCCACGAATGAGCAGTTCTTC. The chain is built from TRBV6-2 or TRBV6-3 and TRBJ2-1; 9 nucleotides match TRBD1. The V and J ends lost 3 bases and 7 bases, in that order; junction bases with no gene match: 7. The CDR3 is 15 amino acids. Germline loops: CDR1 MNHEY, CDR2 SVGEGT.